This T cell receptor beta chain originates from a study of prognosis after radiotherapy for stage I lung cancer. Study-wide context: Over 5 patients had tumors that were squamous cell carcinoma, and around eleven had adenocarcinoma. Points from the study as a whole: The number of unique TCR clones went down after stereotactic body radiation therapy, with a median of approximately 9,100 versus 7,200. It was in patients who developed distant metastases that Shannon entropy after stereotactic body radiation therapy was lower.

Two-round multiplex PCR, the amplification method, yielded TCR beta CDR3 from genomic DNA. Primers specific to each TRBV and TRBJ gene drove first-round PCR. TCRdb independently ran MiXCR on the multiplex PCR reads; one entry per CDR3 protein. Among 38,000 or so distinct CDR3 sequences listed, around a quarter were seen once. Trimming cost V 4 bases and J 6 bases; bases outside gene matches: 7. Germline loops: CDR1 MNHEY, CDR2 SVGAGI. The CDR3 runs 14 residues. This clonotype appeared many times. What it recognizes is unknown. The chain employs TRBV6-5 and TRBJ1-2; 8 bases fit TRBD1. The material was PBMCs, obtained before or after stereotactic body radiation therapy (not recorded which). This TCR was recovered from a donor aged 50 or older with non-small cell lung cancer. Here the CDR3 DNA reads TGTGCCAGCAGTTCCCGGACAGGGACGAATGGCTACACCTTC. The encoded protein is CASSSRTGTNGYTF.